Listed here are 25 T cell receptor beta chains from one sample, sequenced in a study of patients and donors after allogeneic stem cell transplantation. One entry per CDR3 protein results from TCRdb running MiXCR on the RT-PCR reads. The repertoire holds hundreds of thousands of distinct CDR3 sequences, with 16% as singletons. The specimen was blood, either unsorted or a sorted T cell fraction (not recorded which). The receptors stem from a human donor who was either an allogeneic HSCT recipient or a stem cell or donor lymphocyte infusion donor (not recorded which). It is not recorded whose cells these are; they may come from a transplant donor.

This clonotype was detected a few times. The chain employs TRBV12-3 or TRBV12-4 and TRBJ1-1; tentatively, D is TRBD1 (5 bases). CDR3 length: 13 residues. V shed 8 bases and J shed 5 bases, with 15 bases lying between them. CDR3 protein: CASEPSGRTEAFF. CDR3 nucleotides: TGTGCCAGCGAACCCTCAGGGCGGACTGAAGCTTTCTTT.

This clonotype was detected a few times. The chain combines TRBV4-1 with TRBJ2-7; 7 bases fit TRBD2. From germline, CDR1 is MGHRA and CDR2 YSYEKL. CDR3 size: 15 residues. J lost 2 bases, V lost 2 bases, and 6 bases had no gene match. The CDR3 sequence: CASSQSREIPYEQYF. The CDR3 DNA reads TGCGCCAGCAGCCAATCGCGGGAGATTCCCTACGAGCAGTACTTC.

This clonotype was picked up a small number of times. The chain is built from TRBV7-2 and TRBJ2-5, with TRBD2 matching 10 bases. Germline V CDR1 and CDR2: SGHTA, FQGNSA. The trim removed 3 bases at V and 1 base at J, leaving 5 bases unmatched. CDR3 length: 16 amino acids. CDR3 nucleotide sequence: TGTGCCAGCAGCTTGGTATCTAGCGGGGGCCAAGAGACCCAGTACTTC. Amino acid sequence: CASSLVSSGGQETQYF.

This clonotype was seen repeatedly, ten times or more. The rearrangement uses TRBV5-1 and TRBJ2-2, with D unclear. The ends were cut back, 2 bases at V and 6 bases at J, with 8 bases in the middle. The germline gives CDR1 SGHRS, CDR2 YFSETQ. This CDR3 region has 13 residues. Here the CDR3 reads CASSLSTAGELFF. CDR3 DNA: TGCGCCAGCAGCTTAAGCACAGCCGGGGAGCTGTTTTTT.

V usage is TRBV5-1 and J usage is TRBJ2-5; D remains ambiguous. The V end lost 0 bases, the J end lost 5 bases, and 8 bases lay between the germline ends. The V gene's germline CDR1 is SGHRS and CDR2 YFSETQ. CDR3 length: 13 residues. The CDR3, as DNA: TGCGCCAGCAGCTTGGCGAATCTGGAGACCCAGTACTTC. This codes for CASSLANLETQYF.

The CDR3 region is CASSLESLPPYEQYF. In nucleotides, the CDR3 is TGTGCCAGCAGTTTGGAGAGCCTCCCCCCCTACGAGCAGTACTTC. The J gene is TRBJ2-7, the V gene TRBV28; D ambiguous. The V end lost 3 bases, the J end lost 2 bases, and 14 bases lay between the germline ends. The CDR3 runs to 15 residues. The germline gives CDR1 MDHEN, CDR2 SYDVKM.

There are a few counts of this clonotype. V is TRBV12-3 or TRBV12-4 and J is TRBJ2-3; the match to TRBD1 covers 8 bases. The CDR3 is made up of 15 amino acids. V shed 5 bases and J 2 bases; nucleotides not matched to a gene: 6. The DNA for the CDR3 is TGTGCCAGCAGTCCTTCGACAGGGGACACAGATACGCAGTATTTT. Amino acid sequence: CASSPSTGDTDTQYF.

The genes are TRBV5-1 and TRBJ1-3; D unresolved. The germline V and J ends were trimmed by 5 bases and 0 bases, with 9 bases remaining between them. The CDR3 loop spans 14 amino acids. CDR1 SGHRS and CDR2 YFSETQ come from the germline V gene. The CDR3 here is CASRGSTSGNTIYF. In DNA form, the CDR3 reads TGCGCCAGCAGAGGATCCACCTCTGGAAACACCATATATTTT.

The chain is built from TRBV7-9 and TRBJ1-2, with D unresolved. V was shortened by 5 bases and J by 3 bases, with 13 bases between the two germline ends. Germline V gene lookup returns CDR1 SEHNR and CDR2 FQNEAQ (reference sequence). This CDR3 spans 14 amino acids. CDR3 in DNA: TGTGCCAGCAGCATATGGACCCGGGACTATGGCTACACCTTC. Protein: CASSIWTRDYGYTF.

This clonotype was seen ten or more times. This chain joins TRBV5-6 and TRBJ2-3; D unclear. The CDR3 totals 14 residues. The germline CDR1 and CDR2 sequences are SGHDT and YYEEEE. V lost 4 bases and J lost 2, with 11 bases in between. DNA for the CDR3: TGTGCCAGCAGCCCGAATGTCCCCACAGATACGCAGTATTTT. Translated, it gives CASSPNVPTDTQYF.

This clonotype was seen only a few times. The genes are TRBV13 and TRBJ2-3; D is possibly TRBD1 or TRBD2 (5 bases each). The V end was cut by 5 bases, the J end by 2 bases, with 23 bases between. The CDR3 is 18 residues long. The germline gives CDR1 PRHDT, CDR2 FYEKMQ (reference sequence). DNA of the CDR3: TGTGCCAGCAGCCTCCCGTTTAGGACTGGGGGTGCCACAGATACGCAGTATTTT. Protein: CASSLPFRTGGATDTQYF.

This clonotype was seen a handful of times. V gene TRBV4-3 combines with J gene TRBJ2-7; D is unresolved. The V end was cut by 1 base, the J end by 4 bases, with 11 bases between. CDR3 length: 14 residues. CDR1 LGHNA and CDR2 YSLEER come from the germline V gene. CDR3 sequence: CASSQAPPPYEQYF. CDR3 bases: TGCGCCAGCAGCCAAGCTCCTCCCCCTTACGAGCAGTACTTC.

The table lists this clonotype with a few counts. This CDR3 reads CASSFRGSGNTIYF. For the CDR3, the DNA is TGTGCCAGCAGTTTTCGAGGTTCTGGAAACACCATATATTTT. The V call is TRBV27, the J call TRBJ1-3; no firm D call. From germline, CDR1 is MNHEY and CDR2 SMNVEV (reference sequence). The CDR3 spans 14 residues. Trimming took off 3 bases at V and 1 base at J, with 7 bases between the two ends.

This clonotype showed up just a few times. The chain has TRBV4-3 and TRBJ2-7; TRBD1 matches 7 bases. The germline V gene encodes CDR1 LGHNA and CDR2 YSLEER. There are 15 residues in the CDR3. V trimming: 1 base; J trimming: 5 bases; junction bases outside the gene matches: 8. CDR3 sequence reads: CASSQAFQGVNEQYF. For the CDR3, the DNA is TGCGCCAGCAGCCAAGCATTCCAGGGGGTCAACGAGCAGTACTTC.

The chain couples TRBV25-1 to TRBJ2-5; 8 nucleotides align to TRBD1. With V trimmed by 5 bases and J by 4 bases, 9 bases remained unmatched. Germline CDR1 is MGHDK and CDR2 is SYGVNS. The length of the CDR3 is 15 residues. Written as DNA, the CDR3 is TGTGCCAGCAGTATACTCAGGGGGCTCTCAGAGACCCAGTACTTC. Translated, it gives CASSILRGLSETQYF.

The chain joins TRBV27 to TRBJ2-2; D may match TRBD1 or TRBD2 (5 bases each). Germline CDR1 is MNHEY and CDR2 is SMNVEV (reference sequence). This CDR3 is 14 amino acids long. The V and J ends lost 8 bases and 1 base respectively, with 11 bases between them. Here the CDR3 reads CASGGLGNTGELFF. For the CDR3, the DNA is TGTGCCAGCGGGGGTTTGGGGAACACCGGGGAGCTGTTTTTT.

This chain uses TRBV9 with TRBJ2-1; D is undetermined. The CDR3 totals 13 residues. The V end lost 0 bases, the J end lost 4 bases, and 5 bases lay between the germline ends. Germline loops: CDR1 SGDLS, CDR2 YYNGEE. The CDR3 coding sequence is TGTGCCAGCAGCGTAGCCAAGTACAATGAGCAGTTCTTC. As protein: CASSVAKYNEQFF.

This clonotype was counted between two and nine times. V usage is TRBV14 and J usage is TRBJ1-1, with D possibly matching TRBD1 (5 bases). The CDR3 runs to 15 residues. From germline, CDR1 is SGHDN and CDR2 FVKESK. V was cut by 2 bases and J by 0 bases, with 10 bases left in between. The CDR3 sequence is CASSQNQGVNTEAFF. CDR3 coding DNA: TGTGCCAGCAGCCAAAACCAGGGAGTGAACACTGAAGCTTTCTTT.

This chain links TRBV20-1 with TRBJ1-1; 8 bases agree with TRBD1. Germline CDR1 reads DFQATT; CDR2 reads SNEGSKA (reference sequence). This CDR3 region has 17 residues. The V segment lost 0 bases and the J segment 11 bases; nucleotides outside the gene matches: 20. The CDR3, as DNA: TGCAGTGCTAGAGATCCGCGGACAGGGATAAGGAGGGGGAATGCTTTCTTT. Protein sequence: CSARDPRTGIRRGNAFF.

This clonotype was found a few times. The chain links TRBV12-3 or TRBV12-4 to TRBJ1-5; TRBD1 aligns across 9 bases. The trim removed 6 bases at V and 5 bases at J, leaving 11 bases unmatched. The CDR3 has 16 residues. The CDR3 DNA reads TGTGCCAGCAGCTACACAACAGGGGGCAAGTATCAGCCCCAGCATTTT. Translated, it gives CASSYTTGGKYQPQHF.

This clonotype was counted a few times. The chain links TRBV20-1 to TRBJ1-1, with 9 bases identical to TRBD1. Germline lookup yields CDR1 DFQATT and CDR2 SNEGSKA (reference sequence). V lost 4 bases to trimming and J lost 7 bases; unmatched junction nucleotides: 4. The CDR3 loop spans 12 amino acids. The DNA for the CDR3 is TGCAGTGCTACGGACAGGGGAATTGAAGCTTTCTTT. Residues: CSATDRGIEAFF.

There are a few counts of this clonotype. This rearrangement joins TRBV7-2 to TRBJ2-3; possible D gene TRBD2, 6 bases. The V gene's germline CDR1 is SGHTA and CDR2 FQGNSA. This CDR3 is 16 amino acids long. The V end was cut by 2 bases, the J end by 2 bases, with 14 bases between. The CDR3 DNA reads TGTGCCAGCAGCTTACAAGCCGGGACTTACACAGATACGCAGTATTTT. Amino acids: CASSLQAGTYTDTQYF.

V is TRBV5-1 and J is TRBJ2-6; D is uncertain. Germline values: CDR1 SGHRS, CDR2 YFSETQ. The CDR3 is 16 residues long. V lost 0 bases to trimming and J lost 0 bases, with 7 bases between them. The CDR3, as DNA: TGCGCCAGCAGCTTGGTTCTAATCTCTGGGGCCAACGTCCTGACTTTC. Amino acid sequence: CASSLVLISGANVLTF. The full variable domain, with the rest looked up from reference TRBV5-1 and TRBJ2-6, is KAGVTQTPRYLIKTRGQQVTLSCSPISGHRSVSWYQQTPGQGLQFLFEYFSETQRNKGNFPGRFSGRQFSNSRSEMNVSTLELGDSALYLCASSLVLISGANVLTFGAGSRLTVL.

The gene calls are TRBV25-1 and TRBJ1-6; the D is unclear. The CDR3 is 13 amino acids. V gave up 2 bases and J gave up 9 bases, with 8 bases separating them. Germline CDR1 is MGHDK and CDR2 is SYGVNS. The CDR3 reads CASSEDLSSPLHF. The CDR3 DNA reads TGTGCCAGCAGTGAAGATCTATCTTCACCCCTCCACTTT.

J is TRBJ1-6 and V is TRBV13; no clear D. Trimming took 1 base from V and 7 from J, leaving 14 bases between them. Germline V lookup: CDR1 PRHDT, CDR2 FYEKMQ (reference sequence). The CDR3 spans 16 residues. The CDR3 region has the DNA TGTGCCAGCAGCTTAGAGCCCCCGGACGGGAATTCACCCCTCCACTTT. This gives the protein CASSLEPPDGNSPLHF.